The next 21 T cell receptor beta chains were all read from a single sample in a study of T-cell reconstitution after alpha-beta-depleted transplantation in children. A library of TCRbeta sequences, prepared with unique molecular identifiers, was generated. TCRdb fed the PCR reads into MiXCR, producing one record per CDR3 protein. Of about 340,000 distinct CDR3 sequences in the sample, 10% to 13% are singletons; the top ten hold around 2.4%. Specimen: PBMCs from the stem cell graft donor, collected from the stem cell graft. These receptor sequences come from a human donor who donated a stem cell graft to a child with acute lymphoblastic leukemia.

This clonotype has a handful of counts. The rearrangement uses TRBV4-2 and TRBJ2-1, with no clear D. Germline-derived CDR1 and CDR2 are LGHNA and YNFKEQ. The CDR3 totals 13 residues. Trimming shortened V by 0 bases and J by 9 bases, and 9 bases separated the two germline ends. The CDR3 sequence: CASSQDRWGEQFF. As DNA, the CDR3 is TGTGCCAGCAGCCAAGATCGCTGGGGTGAGCAGTTCTTC.

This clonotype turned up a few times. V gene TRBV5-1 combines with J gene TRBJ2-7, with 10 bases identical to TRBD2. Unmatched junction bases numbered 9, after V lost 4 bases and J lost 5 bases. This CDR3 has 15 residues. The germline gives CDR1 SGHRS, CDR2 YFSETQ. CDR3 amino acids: CASSTSAGGRDEQYF. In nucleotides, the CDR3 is TGCGCCAGCAGCACCTCAGCGGGAGGGCGGGACGAGCAGTACTTC.

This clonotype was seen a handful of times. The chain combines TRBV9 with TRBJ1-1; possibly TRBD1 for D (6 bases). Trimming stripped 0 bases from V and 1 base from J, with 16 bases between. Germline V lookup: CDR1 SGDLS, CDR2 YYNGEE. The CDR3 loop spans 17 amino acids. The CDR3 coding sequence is TGTGCCAGCAGCGTAGGGGCAGGGGTTGCTCGGAACACTGAAGCTTTCTTT. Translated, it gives CASSVGAGVARNTEAFF.

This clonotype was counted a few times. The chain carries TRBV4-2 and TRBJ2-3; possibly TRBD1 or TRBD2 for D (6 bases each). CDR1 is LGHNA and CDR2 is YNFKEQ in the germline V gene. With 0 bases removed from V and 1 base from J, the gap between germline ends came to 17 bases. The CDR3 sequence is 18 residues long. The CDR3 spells CASSQDRGTLPGTDTQYF. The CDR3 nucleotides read TGTGCCAGCAGCCAAGATCGGGGGACACTCCCCGGCACAGATACGCAGTATTTT.

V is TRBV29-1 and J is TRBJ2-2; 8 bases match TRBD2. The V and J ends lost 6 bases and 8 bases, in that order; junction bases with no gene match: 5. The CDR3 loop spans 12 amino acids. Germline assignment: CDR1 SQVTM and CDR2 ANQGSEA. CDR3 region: CSVLGGAGELFF. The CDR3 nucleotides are TGCAGCGTCCTCGGGGGGGCTGGGGAGCTGTTTTTT.

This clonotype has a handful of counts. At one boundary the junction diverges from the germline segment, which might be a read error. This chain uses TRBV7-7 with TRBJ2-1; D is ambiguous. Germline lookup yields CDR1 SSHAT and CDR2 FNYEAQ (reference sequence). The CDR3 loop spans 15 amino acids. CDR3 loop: CASSINPTTYNEQFF. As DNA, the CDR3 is TGTGCTAGCAGCATTAACCCGACAACCTACAATGAGCAGTTCTTC.

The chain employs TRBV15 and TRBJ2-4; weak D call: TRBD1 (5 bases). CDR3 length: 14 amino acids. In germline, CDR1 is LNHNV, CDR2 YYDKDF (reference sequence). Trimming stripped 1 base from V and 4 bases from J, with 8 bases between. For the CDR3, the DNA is TGTGCCACCAGCAGAGGTGACAGTAAAAACATTCAGTACTTC. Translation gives CATSRGDSKNIQYF.

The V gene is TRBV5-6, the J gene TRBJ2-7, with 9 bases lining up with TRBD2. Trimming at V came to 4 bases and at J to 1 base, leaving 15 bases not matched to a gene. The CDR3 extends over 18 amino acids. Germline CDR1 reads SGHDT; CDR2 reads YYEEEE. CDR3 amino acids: CASSPSPSGIALSYEQYF. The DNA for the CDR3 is TGTGCCAGCAGCCCCTCCCCTAGCGGGATTGCCTTGTCCTACGAGCAGTACTTC.

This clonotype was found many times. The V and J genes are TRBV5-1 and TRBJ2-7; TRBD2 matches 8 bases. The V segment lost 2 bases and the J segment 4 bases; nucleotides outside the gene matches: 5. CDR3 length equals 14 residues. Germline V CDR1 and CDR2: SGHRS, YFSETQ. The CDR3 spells CASSFAGGPYEQYF. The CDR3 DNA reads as TGCGCCAGCAGCTTCGCGGGAGGTCCATACGAGCAGTACTTC.

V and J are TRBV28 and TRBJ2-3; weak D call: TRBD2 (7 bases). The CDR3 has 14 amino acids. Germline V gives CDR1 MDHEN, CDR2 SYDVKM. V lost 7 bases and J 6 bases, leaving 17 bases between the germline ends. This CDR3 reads CASMIGEGGDTQYF. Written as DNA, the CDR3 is TGTGCCAGCATGATTGGGGAGGGGGGGGATACGCAGTATTTT. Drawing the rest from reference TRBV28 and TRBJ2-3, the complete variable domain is DVKVTQSSRYLVKRTGEKVFLECVQDMDHENMFWYRQDPGLGLRLIYFSYDVKMKEKGDIPEGYSVSREKKERFSLILESASTNQTSMYLCASMIGEGGDTQYFGPGTRLTVL.

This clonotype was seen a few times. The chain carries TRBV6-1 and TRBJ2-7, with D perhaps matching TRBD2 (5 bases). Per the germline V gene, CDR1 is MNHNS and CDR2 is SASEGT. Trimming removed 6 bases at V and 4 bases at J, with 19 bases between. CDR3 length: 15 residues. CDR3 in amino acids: CASRRGRTSPYEQYF. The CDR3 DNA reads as TGTGCCAGCAGACGAGGAAGGACTTCTCCATACGAGCAGTACTTC.

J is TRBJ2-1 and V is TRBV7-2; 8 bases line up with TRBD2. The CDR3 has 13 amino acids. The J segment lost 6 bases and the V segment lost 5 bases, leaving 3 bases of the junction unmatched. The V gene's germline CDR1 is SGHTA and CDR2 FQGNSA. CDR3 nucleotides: TGTGCCAGCAGCCTACGGGGGGGCAATGAGCAGTTCTTC. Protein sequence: CASSLRGGNEQFF.

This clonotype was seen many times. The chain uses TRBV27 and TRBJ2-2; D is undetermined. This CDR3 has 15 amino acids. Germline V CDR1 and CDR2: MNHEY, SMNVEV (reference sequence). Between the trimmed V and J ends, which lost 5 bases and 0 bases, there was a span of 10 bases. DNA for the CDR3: TGTGCCAGCAGTACCTGGGTTTCGAACACCGGGGAGCTGTTTTTT. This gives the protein CASSTWVSNTGELFF.

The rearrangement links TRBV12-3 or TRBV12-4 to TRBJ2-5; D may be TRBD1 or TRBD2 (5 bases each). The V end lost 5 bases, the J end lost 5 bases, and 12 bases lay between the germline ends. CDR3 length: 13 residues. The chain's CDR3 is CASSARGDETQYF. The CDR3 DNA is TGTGCCAGCAGTGCCCGTGGGGACGAGACCCAGTACTTC.

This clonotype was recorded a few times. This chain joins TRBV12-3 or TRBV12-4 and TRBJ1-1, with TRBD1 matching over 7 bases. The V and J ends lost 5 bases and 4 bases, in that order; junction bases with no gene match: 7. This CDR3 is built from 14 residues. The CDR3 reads CASSSRRTGTEAFF. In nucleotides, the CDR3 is TGTGCCAGCAGTAGCCGTAGGACAGGCACTGAAGCTTTCTTT.

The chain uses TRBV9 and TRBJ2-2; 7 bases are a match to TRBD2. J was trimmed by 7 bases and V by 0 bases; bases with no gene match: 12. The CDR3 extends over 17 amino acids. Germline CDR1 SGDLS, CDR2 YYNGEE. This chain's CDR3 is CASSVALARAGGGELFF. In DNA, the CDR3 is TGTGCCAGCAGCGTAGCACTAGCGAGAGCCGGGGGCGGGGAGCTGTTTTTT.

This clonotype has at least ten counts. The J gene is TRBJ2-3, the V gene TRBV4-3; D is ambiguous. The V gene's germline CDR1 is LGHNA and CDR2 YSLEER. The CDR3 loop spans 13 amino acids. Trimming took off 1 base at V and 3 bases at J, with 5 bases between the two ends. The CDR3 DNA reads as TGCGCCAGCAGCCAAGTTATTACAGATACGCAGTATTTT. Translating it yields CASSQVITDTQYF.

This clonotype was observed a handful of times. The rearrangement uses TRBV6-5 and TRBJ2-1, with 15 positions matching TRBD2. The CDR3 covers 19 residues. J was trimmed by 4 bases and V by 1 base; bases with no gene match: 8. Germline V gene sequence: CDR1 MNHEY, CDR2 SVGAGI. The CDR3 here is CASSYFPGLAGGLYNEQFF. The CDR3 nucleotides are TGTGCCAGCAGTTACTTCCCGGGACTAGCGGGAGGTCTATACAATGAGCAGTTCTTC.

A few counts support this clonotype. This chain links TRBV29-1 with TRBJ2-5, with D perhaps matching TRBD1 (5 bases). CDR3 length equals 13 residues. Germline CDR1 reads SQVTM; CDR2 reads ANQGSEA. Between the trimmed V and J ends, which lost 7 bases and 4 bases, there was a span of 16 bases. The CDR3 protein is CSGFQGWGETQYF. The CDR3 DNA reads TGCAGCGGCTTCCAGGGTTGGGGAGAGACCCAGTACTTC.

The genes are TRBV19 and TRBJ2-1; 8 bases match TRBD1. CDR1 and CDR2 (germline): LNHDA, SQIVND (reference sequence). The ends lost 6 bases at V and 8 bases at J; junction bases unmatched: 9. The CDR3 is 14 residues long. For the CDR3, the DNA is TGTGCCAGTAGAGAAACAGGGGGTTCGTATGAGCAGTTCTTC. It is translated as CASRETGGSYEQFF.

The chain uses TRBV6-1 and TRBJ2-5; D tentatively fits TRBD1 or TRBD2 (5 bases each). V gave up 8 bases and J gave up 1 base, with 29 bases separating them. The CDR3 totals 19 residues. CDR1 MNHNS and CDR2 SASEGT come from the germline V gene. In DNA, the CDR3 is TGTGCCAGCGGAACAGTGGCGGTGGGTGGGGGACCCCTCCAAGAGACCCAGTACTTC. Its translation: CASGTVAVGGGPLQETQYF.